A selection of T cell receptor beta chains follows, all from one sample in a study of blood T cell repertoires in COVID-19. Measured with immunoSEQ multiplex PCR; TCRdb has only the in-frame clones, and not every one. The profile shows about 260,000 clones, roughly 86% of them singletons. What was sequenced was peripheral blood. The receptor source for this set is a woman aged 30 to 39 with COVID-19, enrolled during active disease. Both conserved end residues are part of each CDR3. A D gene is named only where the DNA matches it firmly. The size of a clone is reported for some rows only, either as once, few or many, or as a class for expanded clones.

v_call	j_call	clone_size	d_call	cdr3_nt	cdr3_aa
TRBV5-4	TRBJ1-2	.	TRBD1	TGTGCCAGCAGCACCTGGACAGGGGGTAATGGCTACACCTTC	CASSTWTGGNGYTF
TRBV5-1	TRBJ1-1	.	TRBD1	TGCGCCAGCTGCCGGGACAGGGCGAACACTGAAGCTTTCTTT	CASCRDRANTEAFF
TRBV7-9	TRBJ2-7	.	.	TGTGCCAGCAGCTCAGCCCGCTCCTACGAGCAGTACTTC	CASSSARSYEQYF
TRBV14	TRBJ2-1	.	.	TGTGCCAGCAGCCCTATTCAAGGGAGCAATGAGCAGTTCTTC	CASSPIQGSNEQFF
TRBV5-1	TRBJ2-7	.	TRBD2	TGCGCCAGCAGCGAAACAGCGGGAGGAGAGGGCCACGAGCAGTACTTC	CASSETAGGEGHEQYF
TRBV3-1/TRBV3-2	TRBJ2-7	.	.	TGTGCCAGCAGCCAAGATCATCTAGCCTACGAGCAGTACTTC	CASSQDHLAYEQYF
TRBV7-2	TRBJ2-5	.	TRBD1	TGTGCCAGCAGCCGTACAGGGGGACTAGAGACCCAGTACTTC	CASSRTGGLETQYF
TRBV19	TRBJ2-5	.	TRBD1	TGTGCCTCGGGACAGTGGGAGACCCAGTACTTC	CASGQWETQYF
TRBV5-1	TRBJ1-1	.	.	TGCGCCAGCAGCATGGACAGGAACACTGAAGCTTTCTTT	CASSMDRNTEAFF
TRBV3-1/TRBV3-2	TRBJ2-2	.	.	TGTGCTACACAGGGCTTTCGGGACACCGGGGAGCTGTTTTTT	CATQGFRDTGELFF
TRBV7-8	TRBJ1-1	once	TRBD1	TGTGCCAGCAGCTTGTTGGGGGGACAGGGGGCGGATGAAGCTTTCTTT	CASSLLGGQGADEAFF
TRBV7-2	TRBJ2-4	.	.	TGTGCCAGCAGCTTAGCGCACAAACGGACAGTGGCCAAAAACATTCAGTACTTC	CASSLAHKRTVAKNIQYF
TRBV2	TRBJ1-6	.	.	TGTGCCAGCAGTGAACCAGGGGACAATTCACCCCTCCACTTT	CASSEPGDNSPLHF
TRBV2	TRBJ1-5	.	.	TGTGCCAGCAGCCTACGACAGGCTGGGCAGCCCCAGCATTTT	CASSLRQAGQPQHF
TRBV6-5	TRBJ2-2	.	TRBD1	TGTGCCAGCACCCAGGGGGCAGGCACCGGGGAGCTGTTTTTT	CASTQGAGTGELFF
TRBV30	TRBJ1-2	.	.	TGTGCCTGGTGGGGGGAAAACTATGGCTACACCTTC	CAWWGENYGYTF
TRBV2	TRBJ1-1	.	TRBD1	TGTGCCAGCAGTGACTCGGGACAGGTGGAAGCTTTCTTT	CASSDSGQVEAFF
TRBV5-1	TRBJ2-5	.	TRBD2	TGCGCCAGCAGCTTGACAGGACTAGCCTTAGAGGGCCAGTACTTC	CASSLTGLALEGQYF
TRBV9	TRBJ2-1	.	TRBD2	TGTGCCAGCAGCGAAACTAGCGGGTGGTACAATGAGCAGTTCTTC	CASSETSGWYNEQFF
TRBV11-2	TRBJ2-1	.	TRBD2	TGTGCCAGCAGCTTAATTCTAGCGGGAATAGGTGAGCAGTTCTTC	CASSLILAGIGEQFF
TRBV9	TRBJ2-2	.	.	TGTGCCAGCAGCGCGGTCCCGGCGAACACCGGGGAGCTGTTTTTT	CASSAVPANTGELFF
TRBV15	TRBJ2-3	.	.	TGTGCCACCAGCAACTATAAGAAGGCCAGCACAGATACGCAGTATTTT	CATSNYKKASTDTQYF
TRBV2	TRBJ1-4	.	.	TGTGCCAGCAGCCTGTGGACAGAGCTTAATGAAAAACTGTTTTTT	CASSLWTELNEKLFF
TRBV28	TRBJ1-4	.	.	TGTGCCAGCAGTTTAGGGCAGGCGTTTGAAAAACTGTTTTTT	CASSLGQAFEKLFF
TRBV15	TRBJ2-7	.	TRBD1	TGTGCCACCAGCAGAGGACAGGGGAACGAGCAGTACTTC	CATSRGQGNEQYF
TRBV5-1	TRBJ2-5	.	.	TGCGCCAGCAGCCTCGGACAGATACAAGAGACCCAGTACTTC	CASSLGQIQETQYF
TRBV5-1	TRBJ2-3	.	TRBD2	TGCGCCAGCACCCCCCTAGCGGGAGGGCCAGATACGCAGTATTTT	CASTPLAGGPDTQYF
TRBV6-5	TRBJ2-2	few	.	TGTGCCAGCAGTTCAGACACCAACTTGAACACCGGGGAGCTGTTTTTT	CASSSDTNLNTGELFF
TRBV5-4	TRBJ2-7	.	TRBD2	TGTGCCAGCAGCACTGGACTAGCTGTCGAGCAGTACTTC	CASSTGLAVEQYF
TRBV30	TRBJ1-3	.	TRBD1	TGTGCCTGGAGCTGGACAGGGGGAAACACCATATATTTT	CAWSWTGGNTIYF
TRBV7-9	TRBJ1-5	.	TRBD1	TGTGCCAGCAGCTTGACAGGGGTGATTGAGCCCCAGCATTTT	CASSLTGVIEPQHF
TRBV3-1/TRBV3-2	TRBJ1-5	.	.	TGTGCCAGCAGCCAAAACGCAGTTAGCAATCAGCCCCAGCATTTT	CASSQNAVSNQPQHF